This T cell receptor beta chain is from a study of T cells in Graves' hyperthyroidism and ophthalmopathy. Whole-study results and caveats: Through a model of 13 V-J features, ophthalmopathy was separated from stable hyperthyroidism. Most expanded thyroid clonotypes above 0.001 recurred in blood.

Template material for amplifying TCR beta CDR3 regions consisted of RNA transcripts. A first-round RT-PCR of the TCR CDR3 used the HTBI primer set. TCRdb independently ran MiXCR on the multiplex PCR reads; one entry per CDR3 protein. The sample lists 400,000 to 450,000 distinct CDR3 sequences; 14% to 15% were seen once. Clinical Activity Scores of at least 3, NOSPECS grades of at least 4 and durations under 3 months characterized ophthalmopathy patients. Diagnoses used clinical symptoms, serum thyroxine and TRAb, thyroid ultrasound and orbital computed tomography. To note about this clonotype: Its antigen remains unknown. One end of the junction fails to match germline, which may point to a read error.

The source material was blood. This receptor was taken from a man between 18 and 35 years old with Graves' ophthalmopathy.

The CDR3: CASSRGTDTRYF. CDR3 sequence (DNA): TGTGCCAGCAGTAGGGGCACAGATACGCGGTATTTT. The genes are TRBV7-9 and TRBJ2-3; possibly TRBD1 for D (5 bases). Germline-derived CDR1 and CDR2 are SEHNR and FQNEAQ (reference sequence). CDR3 length: 12 residues.